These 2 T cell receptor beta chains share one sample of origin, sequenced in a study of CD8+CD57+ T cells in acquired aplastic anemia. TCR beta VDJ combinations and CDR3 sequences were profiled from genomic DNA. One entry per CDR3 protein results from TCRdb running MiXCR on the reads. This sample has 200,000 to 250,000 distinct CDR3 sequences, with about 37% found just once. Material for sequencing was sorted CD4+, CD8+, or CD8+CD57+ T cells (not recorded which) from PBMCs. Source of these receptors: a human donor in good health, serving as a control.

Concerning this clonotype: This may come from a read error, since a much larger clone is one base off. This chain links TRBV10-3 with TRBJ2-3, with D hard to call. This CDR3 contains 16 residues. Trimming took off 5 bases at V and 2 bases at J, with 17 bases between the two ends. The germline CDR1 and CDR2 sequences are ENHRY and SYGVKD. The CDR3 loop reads CAISTPRGDNTDTQYF. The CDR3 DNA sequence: TGTGCCATCAGTACCCCAAGAGGTGATAACACAGATACGCAGTATTTT.

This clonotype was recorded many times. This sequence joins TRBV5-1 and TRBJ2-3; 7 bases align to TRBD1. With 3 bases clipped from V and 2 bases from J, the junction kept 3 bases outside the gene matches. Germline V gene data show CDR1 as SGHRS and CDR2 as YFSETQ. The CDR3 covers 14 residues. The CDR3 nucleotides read TGCGCCAGCAGCTCCGGGACAGCCACAGATACGCAGTATTTT. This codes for CASSSGTATDTQYF.